A single sample gave rise to the 5 T cell receptor beta chains below, sequenced in a study of T cells expressing NK-cell markers. TCRdb re-called the 5' RACE reads and gives one entry per CDR3 protein, without DNA. This sample contains 120,000 to 150,000 distinct CDR3 sequences. The sample comprised blood T cells: a sorted CD56 or NKG2C T cell subset, CD4+ or CD8+ T cells, or bulk PBMC T cells (not recorded which). Source of these receptors: a man aged 18 to 35 in good health.

V is TRBV12-3 or TRBV12-4 and J is TRBJ2-1. This CDR3 is built from 14 residues. The CDR3 protein is CASSLSGTYNEQFF.

The chain is built from TRBV5-1 and TRBJ2-7. The germline V gene encodes CDR1 SGHRS and CDR2 YFSETQ. The CDR3 has 14 residues. The CDR3 sequence is CASSLVTGNYEQYF. Full variable domain (remainder filled in from reference TRBV5-1 and TRBJ2-7): KAGVTQTPRYLIKTRGQQVTLSCSPISGHRSVSWYQQTPGQGLQFLFEYFSETQRNKGNFPGRFSGRQFSNSRSEMNVSTLELGDSALYLCASSLVTGNYEQYFGPGTRLTVT.

This rearrangement joins TRBV30 to TRBJ1-2; the D call from TCRdb, TRBD1, cannot be confirmed without DNA. CDR1 and CDR2 (germline): GTSNPN, SVGIG (reference sequence). This CDR3 has 14 amino acids. The CDR3 reads CAAHRQGRWYGYTF.

This sequence joins TRBV20-1 and TRBJ2-7. Germline-derived CDR1 and CDR2 are DFQATT and SNEGSKA (reference sequence). The CDR3 extends over 13 amino acids. The CDR3 protein is CSARFASSYEQYF.

The V and J genes are TRBV7-6 and TRBJ2-2; checking the TCRdb D call of TRBD1 is not possible without DNA. The CDR3 has 15 residues. Per germline, CDR1 SGHVS and CDR2 FNYEAQ. CDR3 residues: CASSPGTGATGELFF.